The rows below give T cell receptor beta chains drawn from one sample of a study of cytomegalovirus exposure and HLA in healthy donors. Repertoires were generated with immunoSEQ multiplex PCR, while TCRdb's copy carries only in-frame clones and drops some. Of roughly 110,000 clones listed, less than 90% were seen once; the top ten hold 1.5% to 2%. Input material: PBMCs. Receptors originate from a woman aged 18-29 years in good health and CMV-seropositive. The CDR3 runs from the conserved cysteine through the conserved F or W. Fields, in order: V gene, J gene, D gene, clone size, CDR3 protein, CDR3 DNA. D genes are given only for firm matches. Size is stated for part of the rows, as once, few or many counts, or as a class when the clone is expanded.

TRBV19,TRBJ1-2,NA,few,CASSTSQVRGNYGYTF,TGTGCCAGTAGTACTTCACAGGTGAGAGGAAACTATGGCTACACCTTC
TRBV11-1,TRBJ2-5,NA,NA,CASSLRAATKQETQYF,TGTGCCAGCAGCTTGCGGGCAGCGACAAAACAAGAGACCCAGTACTTC
TRBV29-1,TRBJ2-1,NA,NA,CTSGSSYNEQFF,TGCACCAGCGGTAGCTCCTACAATGAGCAGTTCTTC
TRBV29-1,TRBJ1-2,NA,NA,CSVETGSSYTF,TGCAGCGTTGAAACAGGGAGTAGCTACACCTTC
TRBV6-6,TRBJ1-2,NA,NA,CASSGQSGYGYTF,TGTGCCAGCAGTGGACAGTCTGGCTATGGCTACACCTTC
TRBV10-3,TRBJ2-1,TRBD2,NA,CAISSGLAGGPNEQFF,TGTGCCATCAGCTCCGGACTAGCGGGGGGGCCCAATGAGCAGTTCTTC
TRBV15,TRBJ2-2,TRBD2,NA,CATSRELASGELFF,TGTGCCACCAGCAGAGAACTAGCGTCTGGGGAGCTGTTTTTT
TRBV5-6,TRBJ1-1,NA,NA,CASSLALEAFF,TGTGCCAGCAGCTTGGCCCTAGAAGCTTTCTTT
TRBV2,TRBJ2-5,NA,NA,CASRYGRGETQYF,TGTGCCAGCAGATACGGGAGAGGGGAGACCCAGTACTTC
TRBV9,TRBJ2-6,NA,NA,CASSVADFGANVLTF,TGTGCCAGCAGCGTAGCAGATTTTGGGGCCAACGTCCTGACTTTC
TRBV7-8,TRBJ1-2,NA,NA,CASSLRLYRDGYGYTF,TGTGCCAGCAGCTTAAGACTATACAGGGACGGCTATGGCTACACCTTC
TRBV27,TRBJ2-2,TRBD2,NA,CASRTGLHTGELFF,TGTGCCAGCAGAACGGGACTACACACCGGGGAGCTGTTTTTT
TRBV25-1,TRBJ2-3,TRBD2,NA,CASTTGLAGTDTQYF,TGTGCCAGCACCACCGGACTAGCGGGCACAGATACGCAGTATTTT
TRBV2,TRBJ2-2,NA,NA,CASTKDGHANTGELFF,TGTGCCAGCACAAAGGATGGGCACGCGAACACCGGGGAGCTGTTTTTT
TRBV2,TRBJ2-2,NA,NA,CASGRGPHTGELFF,TGTGCCAGCGGGCGGGGGCCCCACACCGGGGAGCTGTTTTTT
TRBV7-8,TRBJ2-5,TRBD1,NA,CASSNKQGAETQYF,TGTGCCAGCAGCAACAAGCAGGGGGCTGAGACCCAGTACTTC